This T cell receptor (beta chain) was retrieved from a study of CD8+CD57+ T cells in acquired aplastic anemia. Points from the study as a whole: Controls did not differ significantly from patients in CD8+ Simpson's diversity. Between patients and controls, around 31 CD8+ CDR3 sequences were found in common.

Template material for TCR beta VDJ and CDR3 profiling consisted of genomic DNA. MiXCR was run by TCRdb on the reads, yielding one entry per CDR3 protein. The profile covers some 180,000 distinct CDR3 sequences, with roughly 63% appearing a single time and 42% taken by the ten largest. Germline trimming cut 3 bases from V and 0 bases from J; bases unmatched to any gene: 5. The CDR3 loop spans 14 amino acids. CDR1 and CDR2 (germline): DFQATT, SNEGSKA (reference sequence). In regard to this clonotype: Its antigen is still unknown.

Patients sequenced had flow cytometry evidence of CD8+CD57+ cell expansion. Severe acquired aplastic anemia affected all patients. By the time of blood sampling, patients had still received no therapy. The chain recombines TRBV20-1 with TRBJ2-7, with TRBD2 matching 7 bases. The sequenced sample consisted of sorted CD4+, CD8+, or CD8+CD57+ T cells (not recorded which) from PBMCs. The origin of this receptor is a human donor with aplastic anemia. CDR3 region: CSARDTSASYEQYF. The CDR3 coding sequence is TGCAGTGCTAGGGACACTAGCGCCTCCTACGAGCAGTACTTC.